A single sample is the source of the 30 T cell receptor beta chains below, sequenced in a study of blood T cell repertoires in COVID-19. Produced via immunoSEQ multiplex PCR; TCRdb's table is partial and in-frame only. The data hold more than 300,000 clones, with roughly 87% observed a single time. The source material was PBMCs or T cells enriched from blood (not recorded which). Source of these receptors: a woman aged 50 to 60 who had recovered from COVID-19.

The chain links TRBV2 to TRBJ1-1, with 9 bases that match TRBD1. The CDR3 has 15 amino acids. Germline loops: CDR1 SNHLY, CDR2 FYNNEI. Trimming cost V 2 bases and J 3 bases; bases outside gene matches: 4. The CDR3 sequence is CASSEQGTGYTEAFF. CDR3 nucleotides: TGTGCCAGCAGTGAACAGGGGACAGGGTACACTGAAGCTTTCTTT.

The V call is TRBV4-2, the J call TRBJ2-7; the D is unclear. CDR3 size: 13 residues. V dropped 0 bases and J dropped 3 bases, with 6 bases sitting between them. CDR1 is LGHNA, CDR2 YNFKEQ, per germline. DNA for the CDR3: TGTGCCAGCAGCCAAGAGAGAGTCTACGAGCAGTACTTC. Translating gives CASSQERVYEQYF.

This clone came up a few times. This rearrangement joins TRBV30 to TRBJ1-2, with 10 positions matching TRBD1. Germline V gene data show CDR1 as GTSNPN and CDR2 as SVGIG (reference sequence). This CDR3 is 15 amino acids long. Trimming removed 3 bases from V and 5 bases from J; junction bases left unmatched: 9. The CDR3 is CAWRPATGGEYGYTF. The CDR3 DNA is TGTGCCTGGAGACCCGCGACAGGGGGCGAGTATGGCTACACCTTC.

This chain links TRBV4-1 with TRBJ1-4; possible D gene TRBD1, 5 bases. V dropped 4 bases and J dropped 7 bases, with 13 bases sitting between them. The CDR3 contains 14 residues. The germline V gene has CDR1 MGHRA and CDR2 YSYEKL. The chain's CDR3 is CASSRGGGGEKLFF. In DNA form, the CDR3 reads TGCGCCAGCAGCCGGGGCGGCGGGGGTGAAAAACTGTTTTTT.

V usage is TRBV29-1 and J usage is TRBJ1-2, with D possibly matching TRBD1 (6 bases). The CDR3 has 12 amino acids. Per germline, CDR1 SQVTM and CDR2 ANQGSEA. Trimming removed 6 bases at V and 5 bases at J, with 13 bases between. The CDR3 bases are TGCAGCGTGGAGGACAGTCAGTATGGCTACACCTTC. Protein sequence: CSVEDSQYGYTF.

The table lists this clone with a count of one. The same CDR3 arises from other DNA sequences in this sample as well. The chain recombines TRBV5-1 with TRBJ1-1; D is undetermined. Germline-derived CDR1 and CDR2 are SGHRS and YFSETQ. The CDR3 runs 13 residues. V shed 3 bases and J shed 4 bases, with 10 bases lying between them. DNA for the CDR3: TGCGCCAGCAGCTCCGCCGGTGGCACTGAAGCTTTCTTT. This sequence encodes CASSSAGGTEAFF.

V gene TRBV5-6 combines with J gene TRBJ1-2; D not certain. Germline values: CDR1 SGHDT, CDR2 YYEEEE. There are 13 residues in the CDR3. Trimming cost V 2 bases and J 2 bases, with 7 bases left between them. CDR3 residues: CASSLGANYGYTF. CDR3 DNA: TGTGCCAGCAGCTTAGGAGCGAACTATGGCTACACCTTC. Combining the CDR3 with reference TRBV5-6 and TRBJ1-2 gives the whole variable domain DAGVTQSPTHLIKTRGQQVTLRCSPKSGHDTVSWYQQALGQGPQFIFQYYEEEERQRGNFPDRFSGHQFPNYSSELNVNALLLGDSALYLCASSLGANYGYTFGSGTRLTVV.

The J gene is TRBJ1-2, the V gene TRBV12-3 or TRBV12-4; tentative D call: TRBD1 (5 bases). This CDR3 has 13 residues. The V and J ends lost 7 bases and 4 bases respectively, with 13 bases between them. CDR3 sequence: CASTEGLVYGYTF. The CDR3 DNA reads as TGTGCCAGCACCGAGGGACTCGTCTATGGCTACACCTTC.

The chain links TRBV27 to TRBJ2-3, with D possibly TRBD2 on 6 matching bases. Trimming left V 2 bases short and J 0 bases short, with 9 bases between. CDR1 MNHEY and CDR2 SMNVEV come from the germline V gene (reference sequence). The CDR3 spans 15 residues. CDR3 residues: CASSLTGVSTDTQYF. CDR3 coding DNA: TGTGCCAGCAGTTTAACGGGAGTCAGCACAGATACGCAGTATTTT.

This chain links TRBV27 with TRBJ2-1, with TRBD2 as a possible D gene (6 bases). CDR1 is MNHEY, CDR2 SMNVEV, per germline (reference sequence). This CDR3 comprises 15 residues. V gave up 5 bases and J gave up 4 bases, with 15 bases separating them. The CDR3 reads CASSPRRDAYNEQFF. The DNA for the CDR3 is TGTGCCAGCAGTCCCCGGCGGGACGCTTACAATGAGCAGTTCTTC.

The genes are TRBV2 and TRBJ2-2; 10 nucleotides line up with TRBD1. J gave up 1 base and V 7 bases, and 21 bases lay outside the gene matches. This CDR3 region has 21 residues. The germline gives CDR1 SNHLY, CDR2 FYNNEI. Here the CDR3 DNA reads TGTGCCAGCAATAAGGGGAGGGCTGGGACAGGGGCCCCGTGGAACACCGGGGAGCTGTTTTTT. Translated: CASNKGRAGTGAPWNTGELFF. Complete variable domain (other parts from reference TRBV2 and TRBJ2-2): EPEVTQTPSHQVTQMGQEVILRCVPISNHLYFYWYRQILGQKVEFLVSFYNNEISEKSEIFDDQFSVERPDGSNFTLKIRSTKLEDSAMYFCASNKGRAGTGAPWNTGELFFGEGSRLTVL.

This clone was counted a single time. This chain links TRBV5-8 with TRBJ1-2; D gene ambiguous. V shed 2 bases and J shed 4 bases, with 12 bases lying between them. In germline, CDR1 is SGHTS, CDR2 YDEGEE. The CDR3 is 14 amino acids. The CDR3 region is CASSLGPTSYGYTF. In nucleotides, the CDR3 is TGTGCCAGCAGCTTAGGACCCACTAGCTATGGCTACACCTTC.

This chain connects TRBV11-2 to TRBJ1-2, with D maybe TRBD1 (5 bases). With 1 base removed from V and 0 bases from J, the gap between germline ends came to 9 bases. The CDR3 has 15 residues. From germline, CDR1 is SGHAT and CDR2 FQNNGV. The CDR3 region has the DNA TGTGCCAGCAGCTTAGGGCCAGGGTCTAACTATGGCTACACCTTC. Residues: CASSLGPGSNYGYTF.

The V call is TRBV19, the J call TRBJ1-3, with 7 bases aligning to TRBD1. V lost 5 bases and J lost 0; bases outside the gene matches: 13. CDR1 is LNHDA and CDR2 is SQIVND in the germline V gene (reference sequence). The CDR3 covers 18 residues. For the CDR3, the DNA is TGTGCCAGTAGTTCAGAAGGGGGACAGTTGATCTCTGGAAACACCATATATTTT. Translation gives CASSSEGGQLISGNTIYF.

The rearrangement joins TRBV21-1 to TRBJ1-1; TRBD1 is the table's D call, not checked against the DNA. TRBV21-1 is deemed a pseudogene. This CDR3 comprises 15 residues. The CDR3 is CASSKKDRGRTEAFF. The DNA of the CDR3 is TGTGCCAGCAGCAAGAAGGACAGGGGGCGTACTGAAGCTTTCTTT.

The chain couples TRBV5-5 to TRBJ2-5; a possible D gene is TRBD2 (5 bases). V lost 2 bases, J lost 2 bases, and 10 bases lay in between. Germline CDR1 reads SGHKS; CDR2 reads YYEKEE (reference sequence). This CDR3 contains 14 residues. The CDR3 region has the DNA TGTGCCAGCAGCTTCTCAGCGGCACAAGAGACCCAGTACTTC. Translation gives CASSFSAAQETQYF.

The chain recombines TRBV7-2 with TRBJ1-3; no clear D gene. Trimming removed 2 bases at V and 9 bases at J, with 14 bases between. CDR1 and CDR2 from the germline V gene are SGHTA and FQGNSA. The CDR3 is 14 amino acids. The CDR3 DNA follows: TGTGCCAGCAGCTTAACGGGAGGCTCGGGCACCATATATTTT. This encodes CASSLTGGSGTIYF.

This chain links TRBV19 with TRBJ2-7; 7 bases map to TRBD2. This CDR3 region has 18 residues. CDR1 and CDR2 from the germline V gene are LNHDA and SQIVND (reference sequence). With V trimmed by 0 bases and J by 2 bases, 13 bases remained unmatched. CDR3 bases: TGTGCCAGTAGTATAGATTCGGGGAGAGCGGGAAAAGCCTACGAGCAGTACTTC. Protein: CASSIDSGRAGKAYEQYF.

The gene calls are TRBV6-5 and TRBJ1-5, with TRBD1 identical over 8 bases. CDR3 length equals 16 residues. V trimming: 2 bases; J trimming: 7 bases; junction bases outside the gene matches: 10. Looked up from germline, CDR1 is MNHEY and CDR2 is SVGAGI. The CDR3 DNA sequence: TGTGCCAGCAGTTACCCCGTCGGGCAGGGGGCCCAGCCCCAGCATTTT. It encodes CASSYPVGQGAQPQHF.

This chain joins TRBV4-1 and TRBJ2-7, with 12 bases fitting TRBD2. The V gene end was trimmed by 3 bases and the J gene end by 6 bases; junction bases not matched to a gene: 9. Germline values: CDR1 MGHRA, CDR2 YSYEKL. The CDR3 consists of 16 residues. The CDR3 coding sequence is TGCGCCAGCAGCCACGGACCGACTAGCGGGGGCCTCGAGCAGTACTTC. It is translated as CASSHGPTSGGLEQYF.

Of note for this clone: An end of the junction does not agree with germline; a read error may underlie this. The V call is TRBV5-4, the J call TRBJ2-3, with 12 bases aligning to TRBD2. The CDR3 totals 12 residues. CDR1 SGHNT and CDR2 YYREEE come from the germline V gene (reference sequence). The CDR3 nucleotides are TGTGCCAGCAGCTTATGGACTAGCGGGGCGGATTTT. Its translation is CASSLWTSGADF.

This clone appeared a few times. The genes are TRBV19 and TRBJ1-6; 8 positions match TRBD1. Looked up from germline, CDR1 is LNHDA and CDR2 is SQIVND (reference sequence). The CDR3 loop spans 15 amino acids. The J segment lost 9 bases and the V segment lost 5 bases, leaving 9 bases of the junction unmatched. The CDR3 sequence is CASSLTGQGISPLHF. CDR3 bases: TGTGCCAGTAGTCTGACCGGACAGGGAATTTCACCCCTCCACTTT.

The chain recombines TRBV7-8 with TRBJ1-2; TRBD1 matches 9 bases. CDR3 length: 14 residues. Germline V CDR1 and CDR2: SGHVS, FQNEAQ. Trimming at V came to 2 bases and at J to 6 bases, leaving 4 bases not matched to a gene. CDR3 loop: CASSLSGQGNGYTF. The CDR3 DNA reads TGTGCCAGCAGCTTATCGGGACAGGGTAATGGCTACACCTTC.

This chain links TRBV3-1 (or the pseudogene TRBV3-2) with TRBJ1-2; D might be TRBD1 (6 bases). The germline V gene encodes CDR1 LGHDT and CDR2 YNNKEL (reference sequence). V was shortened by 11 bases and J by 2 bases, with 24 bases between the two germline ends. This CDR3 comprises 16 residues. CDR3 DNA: TGTGCCCAACCCAGGCACAGGGAATTCAAAAACTATGGCTACACCTTC. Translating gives CAQPRHREFKNYGYTF.

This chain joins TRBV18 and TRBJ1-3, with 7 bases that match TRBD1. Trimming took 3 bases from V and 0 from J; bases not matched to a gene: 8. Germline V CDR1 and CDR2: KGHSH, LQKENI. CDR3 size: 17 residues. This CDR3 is CASSPPGQTISGNTIYF. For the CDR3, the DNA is TGTGCCAGCTCACCGCCGGGACAGACCATCTCTGGAAACACCATATATTTT.

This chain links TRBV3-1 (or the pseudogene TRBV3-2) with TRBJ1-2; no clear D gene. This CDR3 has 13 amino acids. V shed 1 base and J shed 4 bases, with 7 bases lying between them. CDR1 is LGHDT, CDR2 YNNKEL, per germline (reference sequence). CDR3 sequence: CASSQGHSYGYTF. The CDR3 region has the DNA TGTGCCAGCAGCCAAGGACACAGCTATGGCTACACCTTC.

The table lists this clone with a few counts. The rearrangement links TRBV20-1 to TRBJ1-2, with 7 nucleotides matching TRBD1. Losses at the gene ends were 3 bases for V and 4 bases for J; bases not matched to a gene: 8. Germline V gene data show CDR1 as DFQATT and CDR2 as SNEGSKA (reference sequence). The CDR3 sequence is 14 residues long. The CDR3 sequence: CSASLTGLSYGYTF. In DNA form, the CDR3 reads TGCAGTGCTAGTCTGACAGGGCTCAGCTATGGCTACACCTTC.

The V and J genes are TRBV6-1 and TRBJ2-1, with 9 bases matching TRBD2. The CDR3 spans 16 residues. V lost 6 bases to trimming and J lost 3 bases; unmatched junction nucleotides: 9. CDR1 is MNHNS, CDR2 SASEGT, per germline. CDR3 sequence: CASRERGSGGYNEQFF. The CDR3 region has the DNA TGTGCCAGCAGGGAAAGGGGTAGCGGGGGCTACAATGAGCAGTTCTTC.

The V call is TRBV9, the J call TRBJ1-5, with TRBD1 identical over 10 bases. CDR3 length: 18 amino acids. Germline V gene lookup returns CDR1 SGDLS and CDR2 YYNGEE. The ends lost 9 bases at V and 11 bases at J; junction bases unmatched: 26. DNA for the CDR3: TGTGCCACCCGAATAAGATCCGGGACAGGGGCCCTGAGAGGGACCCAGCATTTT. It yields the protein CATRIRSGTGALRGTQHF.

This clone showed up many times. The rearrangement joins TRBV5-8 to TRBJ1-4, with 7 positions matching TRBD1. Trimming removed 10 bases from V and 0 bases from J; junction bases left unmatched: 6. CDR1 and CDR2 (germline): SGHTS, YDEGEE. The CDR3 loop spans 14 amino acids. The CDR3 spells CARPGGATNEKLFF. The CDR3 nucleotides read TGTGCCCGGCCAGGGGGAGCAACTAATGAAAAACTGTTTTTT.